A single sample is the source of the 14 T cell receptor beta chains below, sequenced in a study of long-term antiretroviral therapy in people with HIV. Version v3.0 of the immunoSEQ assay was performed at survey level. This table comes from immunoSEQ multiplex PCR, and its TCRdb copy is limited to in-frame clones, with some not included. The sample shows approximately 15,000 clones, 85% to 90% of them seen only once. The starting material was unsorted PBMCs, obtained 6.9 years after starting antiretroviral therapy. The receptors were gathered from a man aged 45 to 65 with HIV.

The chain uses TRBV29-1 and TRBJ2-7; TRBD2 aligns across 13 bases. Germline assignment: CDR1 SQVTM and CDR2 ANQGSEA. The length of the CDR3 is 19 residues. The ends lost 1 base at V and 0 bases at J; junction bases unmatched: 12. DNA of the CDR3: TGCAGCGTTGAAGGGGGCTCTCCGACTAGCGGGAGGAGCTCCTACGAGCAGTACTTC. Encoded protein: CSVEGGSPTSGRSSYEQYF.

The V call is TRBV5-1, the J call TRBJ2-7; D is perhaps TRBD1 (6 bases). The V and J ends lost 2 bases and 2 bases respectively, with 14 bases between them. Germline CDR1 SGHRS, CDR2 YFSETQ. The CDR3 spans 15 residues. CDR3 sequence: CASSFGQKLTYEQYF. DNA of the CDR3: TGCGCCAGCAGCTTTGGACAGAAACTTACCTACGAGCAGTACTTC.

DNA of the CDR3: TGTGCCAGCGGGAGGATAGCCCCTTACAATGAGCAGTTCTTC. Translated, it gives CASGRIAPYNEQFF. The V gene is TRBV6-6, the J gene TRBJ2-1; D possibly corresponds to TRBD2 (6 bases). Between the trimmed V and J ends, which lost 8 bases and 4 bases, there was a span of 15 bases. Per germline, CDR1 MNHNY and CDR2 SVGAGI (reference sequence). This CDR3 has 14 amino acids.

The chain combines TRBV11-2 with TRBJ2-7; no firm D call. The ends were cut back, 5 bases at V and 2 bases at J, with 10 bases in the middle. CDR1 and CDR2 from the germline V gene are SGHAT and FQNNGV. The CDR3 contains 13 residues. The CDR3 region has the DNA TGTGCCAGCAGCCTTTACAGTCCCTACGAGCAGTACTTC. This translates into CASSLYSPYEQYF.

The CDR3 here is CASSPSGSSTDTQYF. DNA of the CDR3: TGTGCCAGCAGCCCTAGCGGTTCTAGCACAGATACGCAGTATTTT. This sequence joins TRBV11-2 and TRBJ2-3; 7 nucleotides line up with TRBD2. The V gene's germline CDR1 is SGHAT and CDR2 FQNNGV. The CDR3 runs to 15 residues. V gave up 5 bases and J gave up 0 bases; unmatched junction bases: 5.

Here the CDR3 DNA reads TGTGCCAGCAGCCTCCGGGACAGGGCCGTGCAGGCCGGGGAGCTGTTTTTT. This sequence encodes CASSLRDRAVQAGELFF. This chain links TRBV11-2 with TRBJ2-2, with 9 bases identical to TRBD1. Germline V gene lookup returns CDR1 SGHAT and CDR2 FQNNGV. Unmatched junction bases numbered 13, after V lost 5 bases and J lost 6 bases. The CDR3 consists of 17 residues.

The chain links TRBV10-1 to TRBJ2-7; D gene ambiguous. V lost 9 bases to trimming and J lost 0 bases, with 24 bases between them. Germline V gives CDR1 WNHNN, CDR2 SYGVQD (reference sequence). The CDR3 spans 17 residues. The CDR3 reads CARISTKRGVSSYEQYF. The CDR3 nucleotides are TGCGCCAGGATCTCGACAAAAAGAGGCGTAAGCTCCTACGAGCAGTACTTC.

V gene TRBV11-2 combines with J gene TRBJ2-7, with TRBD1 identical over 8 bases. With 1 base clipped from V and 1 base from J, the junction kept 6 bases outside the gene matches. The CDR3 has 16 amino acids. Germline V gene data show CDR1 as SGHAT and CDR2 as FQNNGV. The CDR3 DNA follows: TGTGCCAGCAGCTTAGTACAGGGGGATCAATCCTACGAGCAGTACTTC. Protein product: CASSLVQGDQSYEQYF.

This clone turned up a few times. The genes are TRBV6-1 and TRBJ1-2, with unresolved D. Germline CDR1 MNHNS, CDR2 SASEGT. This CDR3 spans 13 amino acids. V was cut by 5 bases and J by 2 bases, with 9 bases left in between. CDR3 sequence reads: CASSHSYNYGYTF. The CDR3 coding sequence is TGTGCCAGCAGTCATTCCTACAACTATGGCTACACCTTC.

The V and J genes are TRBV19 and TRBJ1-5; tentative D call: TRBD1 (5 bases). Germline CDR1 and CDR2: LNHDA and SQIVND (reference sequence). The CDR3 is made up of 14 amino acids. Trimming pared 0 bases from V and 7 bases from J, leaving 10 bases between. CDR3 in DNA: TGTGCCAGTAGTATAGAAGGTCGGGGGCAGCCCCAGCATTTT. Its translation is CASSIEGRGQPQHF.

This clone was picked up a small number of times. The V and J genes are TRBV7-2 and TRBJ1-5; 7 bases agree with TRBD1. Germline lookup yields CDR1 SGHTA and CDR2 FQGNSA. With V trimmed by 2 bases and J by 7 bases, 8 bases remained unmatched. The CDR3 has 15 residues. Here the CDR3 DNA reads TGTGCCAGCAGCTTAAATCAGGGGGGGGAGCAGCCCCAGCATTTT. Its protein is CASSLNQGGEQPQHF.

The rearrangement links TRBV4-1 to TRBJ1-5; D not certain. Germline-derived CDR1 and CDR2 are MGHRA and YSYEKL. Trimming took off 0 bases at V and 0 bases at J, with 6 bases between the two ends. This CDR3 is built from 15 residues. The CDR3 DNA reads TGCGCCAGCAGCCAAGAAGATTATAGCAATCAGCCCCAGCATTTT. This translates into CASSQEDYSNQPQHF.

In regard to this clone: The junction departs from the called germline gene at one end, perhaps through a read error. The V call is TRBV5-1, the J call TRBJ2-2; D possibly corresponds to TRBD1 (6 bases). CDR3 length: 16 amino acids. Per the germline V gene, CDR1 is SGHRS and CDR2 is YFSETQ. CDR3 DNA: TGCGCCAGCACCTTGGGGGCAGGGTCGGACACCGGGGAGCTGTTTTTT. This encodes CASTLGAGSDTGELFF. Filled out from reference TRBV5-1 and TRBJ2-2, the complete variable domain reads KAGVTQTPRYLIKTRGQQVTLSCSPISGHRSVSWYQQTPGQGLQFLFEYFSETQRNKGNFPGRFSGRQFSNSRSEMNVSTLELGDSALYLCASTLGAGSDTGELFFGEGSRLTVL.

The rearrangement links TRBV16 to TRBJ2-5; D is undetermined. V lost 2 bases and J 2 bases, leaving 9 bases between the germline ends. This CDR3 is built from 14 residues. Germline V CDR1 and CDR2: KGHSY, FQNENV. The CDR3 region is CASSQTSTQETQYF. Written as DNA, the CDR3 is TGTGCCAGCAGCCAAACGTCGACGCAAGAGACCCAGTACTTC.